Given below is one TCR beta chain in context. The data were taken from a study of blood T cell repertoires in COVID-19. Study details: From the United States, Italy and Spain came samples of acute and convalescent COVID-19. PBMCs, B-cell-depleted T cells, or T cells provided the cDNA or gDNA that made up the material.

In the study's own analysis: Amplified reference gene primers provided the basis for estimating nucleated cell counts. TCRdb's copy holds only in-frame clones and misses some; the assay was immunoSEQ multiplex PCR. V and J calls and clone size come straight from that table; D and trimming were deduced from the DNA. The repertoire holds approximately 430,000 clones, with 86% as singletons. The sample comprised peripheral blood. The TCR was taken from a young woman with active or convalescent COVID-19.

This CDR3 reads CASRPQGSYNEQFF. The DNA of the CDR3 is TGCGCCAGCAGACCTCAGGGTTCCTACAATGAGCAGTTCTTC. The genes are TRBV5-1 and TRBJ2-1; possibly TRBD1 for D (5 bases). The CDR3 runs 14 residues. Germline V CDR1 and CDR2: SGHRS, YFSETQ. Trimming took 5 bases from V and 1 from J, leaving 10 bases between them.